This T cell receptor (beta chain) was found in a study of Ad26.COV2.S vaccination and SARS-CoV-2 variants. Overall study results and limits: People given the vaccine had a wider spike-specific TCR breadth than placebo recipients did. In vaccinated individuals, spike-specific CD8+ and CD4+ T cell responses reportedly displayed substantial breadth. Vaccine recipients and placebo recipients showed similar non-spike TCR breadth.

Specified treatment: 19 received Ad26.COV2.S at low or high dose, single or two shots; several received placebo; per-sample allocation not given. Following the first vaccine or placebo injection, samples were taken on day 63. Cohort 1b enrolled adults aged 18-55 years in Boston. Notes on this clone: The antigen is not known.

Assay: immunoSEQ multiplex PCR; the TCRdb copy retains only in-frame clones and omits some. Of around 300,000 clones listed, 86% are singletons. Germline CDR1 and CDR2: SGDLS and YYNGEE. V was cut by 4 bases and J by 9 bases, with 16 bases left in between. This CDR3 spans 13 amino acids. The clonotype originates from a person aged 18 to 65 who received the Ad26.COV2.S COVID-19 vaccine or a placebo. The V gene is TRBV9, the J gene TRBJ1-1; D may be TRBD1 (6 bases). The sequences come from peripheral blood, collected in a trial of Ad26.COV2.S vaccine versus placebo. CDR3 protein: CASSTNAQGKAFF. The CDR3 nucleotides are TGTGCCAGCAGCACTAACGCACAGGGAAAAGCTTTCTTT.